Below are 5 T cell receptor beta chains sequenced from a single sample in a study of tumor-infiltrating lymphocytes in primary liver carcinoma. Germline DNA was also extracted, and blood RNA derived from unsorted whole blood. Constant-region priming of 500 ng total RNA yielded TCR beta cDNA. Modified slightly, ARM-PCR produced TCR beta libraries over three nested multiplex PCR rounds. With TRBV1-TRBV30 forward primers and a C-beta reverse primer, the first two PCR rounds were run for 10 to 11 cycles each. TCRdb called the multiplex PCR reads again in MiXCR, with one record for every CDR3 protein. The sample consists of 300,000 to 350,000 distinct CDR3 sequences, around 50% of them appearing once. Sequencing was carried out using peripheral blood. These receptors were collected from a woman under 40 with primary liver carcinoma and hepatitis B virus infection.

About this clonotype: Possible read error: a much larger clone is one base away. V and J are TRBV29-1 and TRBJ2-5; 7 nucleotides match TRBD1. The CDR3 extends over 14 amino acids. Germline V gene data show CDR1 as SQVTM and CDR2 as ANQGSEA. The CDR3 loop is CRVELTGVGETQYF. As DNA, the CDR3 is TGCAGAGTTGAACTAACAGGGGTTGGCGAGACCCAGTACTTC.

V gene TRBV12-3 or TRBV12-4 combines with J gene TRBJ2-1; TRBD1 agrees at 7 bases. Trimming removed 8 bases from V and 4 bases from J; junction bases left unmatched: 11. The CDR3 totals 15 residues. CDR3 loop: CASGSTGDIYNEQFF. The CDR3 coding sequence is TGTGCCAGCGGGTCAACAGGGGACATTTACAATGAGCAGTTCTTC.

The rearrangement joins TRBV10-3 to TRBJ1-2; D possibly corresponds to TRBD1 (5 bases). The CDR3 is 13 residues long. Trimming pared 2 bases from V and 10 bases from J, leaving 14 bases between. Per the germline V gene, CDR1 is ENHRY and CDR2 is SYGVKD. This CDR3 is CAISEPAGNDYTF. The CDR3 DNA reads TGTGCCATCAGTGAGCCGGCAGGGAATGACTACACCTTC.

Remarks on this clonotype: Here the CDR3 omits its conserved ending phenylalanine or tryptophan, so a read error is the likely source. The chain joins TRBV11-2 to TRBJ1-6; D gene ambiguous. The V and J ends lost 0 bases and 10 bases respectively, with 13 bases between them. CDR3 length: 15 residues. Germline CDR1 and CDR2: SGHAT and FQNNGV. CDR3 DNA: TGTGCCAGCAGCTTAGAGTCAGGCGGTAACTCACCCCTCCACTGT. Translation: CASSLESGGNSPLHC.

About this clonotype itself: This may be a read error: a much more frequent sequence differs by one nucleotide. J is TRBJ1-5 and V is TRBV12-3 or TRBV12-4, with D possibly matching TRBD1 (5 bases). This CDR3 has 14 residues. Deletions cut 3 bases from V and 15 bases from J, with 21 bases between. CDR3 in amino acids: CASSLGVMSRERHF. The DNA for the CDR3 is TGTGCCAGCAGTTTGGGGGTGATGAGCAGGGAGCGGCATTTT.